The present entry profiles one T cell receptor (beta chain) with its context. The entry originates in a study of blood T cells in healthy people across ages. As for the study in general: Template switching captured about one barcoded beta molecule per two T cells.

Primed by a sample-barcoded 5' primer and a J-beta primer mix, a second PCR proceeded for roughly 6 to 12 cycles. TCRdb recomputed calls from the 5' RACE reads with MiXCR, one row per CDR3 protein. This table has around 1,600,000 distinct CDR3 sequences, approximately 43% appearing once. Germline V gene data show CDR1 as LGHNA and CDR2 as YSLEER. This CDR3 contains 14 residues. The germline V and J ends were trimmed by 4 bases and 5 bases, with 12 bases remaining between them. Material: blood. This receptor was identified in a woman aged 18 to 35 in good health. The chain recombines TRBV4-3 with TRBJ2-1; D is uncertain. The DNA for the CDR3 is TGCGCCAGCAGCCTCCAGACTGGCCACAATGAGCAGTTCTTC. It is translated as CASSLQTGHNEQFF.